This T cell receptor (beta chain) was documented in a study of control samples from healthy donors and cancer patients. The count of this clone is one. J lost 6 bases, V lost 1 base, and 4 bases had no gene match. The length of the CDR3 is 15 residues. Germline V gene lookup returns CDR1 SGHNT and CDR2 YENEEA. Some clones are missing from TCRdb's copy, which holds only in-frame ones; the method was immunoSEQ multiplex PCR. The table lists some 51,000 clones, 88% of them singletons. The chain is built from TRBV11-3 and TRBJ2-1, with TRBD2 matching over 9 bases. Sequenced: blood. This TCR was sampled from a man aged 45-60 years in good health. CDR3 sequence (DNA): TGTGCCAGCAGCTTAGCGTCTAGCGGGGTCAATGAGCAGTTCTTC. It is translated as CASSLASSGVNEQFF. The full variable domain, with the rest looked up from reference TRBV11-3 and TRBJ2-1, is EAGVVQSPRYKIIEKKQPVAFWCNPISGHNTLYWYLQNLGQGPELLIRYENEEAVDDSQLPKDRFSAERLKGVDSTLKIQPAELGDSAVYLCASSLASSGVNEQFFGPGTRLTVL.